This passage covers 22 T cell receptor beta chains from one sample sequenced in a study of cytomegalovirus exposure and HLA in healthy donors. Primers included in the PCR were 60 Vbeta and 13 Jbeta primers. The table came from immunoSEQ multiplex PCR; TCRdb's copy has only in-frame clones and leaves some out. The sample has 120,000 or so clones, nearly 80% seen once. What was sequenced was PBMCs. The source of these receptors is a woman between 35 and 50 years old in good health and CMV-seronegative.

J is TRBJ1-5 and V is TRBV2; TRBD1 aligns across 8 bases. Germline trimming cut 3 bases from V and 4 bases from J; bases unmatched to any gene: 5. From germline, CDR1 is SNHLY and CDR2 FYNNEI. The CDR3 totals 15 residues. Written as DNA, the CDR3 is TGTGCCAGCAGTGAGGACCGGGACAGGAATCAGCCCCAGCATTTT. It yields the protein CASSEDRDRNQPQHF. Together with reference TRBV2 and TRBJ1-5, the CDR3 gives the full variable domain: EPEVTQTPSHQVTQMGQEVILRCVPISNHLYFYWYRQILGQKVEFLVSFYNNEISEKSEIFDDQFSVERPDGSNFTLKIRSTKLEDSAMYFCASSEDRDRNQPQHFGDGTRLSIL.

The V and J genes are TRBV28 and TRBJ1-2, with D possibly being TRBD1 (6 bases). The length of the CDR3 is 16 residues. The V end lost 1 base, the J end lost 4 bases, and 16 bases lay between the germline ends. Per the germline V gene, CDR1 is MDHEN and CDR2 is SYDVKM. In DNA form, the CDR3 reads TGTGCCAGCAGTTTATCCCGGGGGGGCCGGTTCTATGGCTACACCTTC. It translates to CASSLSRGGRFYGYTF.

J is TRBJ2-1 and V is TRBV4-1; TRBD2 matches at 7 bases. The V and J ends lost 4 bases and 6 bases, in that order; junction bases with no gene match: 9. The CDR3 is 15 amino acids. Germline V gene lookup returns CDR1 MGHRA and CDR2 YSYEKL. The CDR3 protein is CASSPWVAGVNEQFF. Written as DNA, the CDR3 is TGCGCCAGCAGCCCCTGGGTGGCGGGGGTCAATGAGCAGTTCTTC.

This clone was observed at least ten times. DNA for the CDR3: TGCAGCGTTGCGTGGTCAGAGGAACAGCCCCAGCATTTT. It is translated as CSVAWSEEQPQHF. The chain joins TRBV29-1 to TRBJ1-5; no clear D gene. V shed 4 bases and J shed 7 bases, with 14 bases lying between them. This CDR3 has 13 residues. Germline V gene sequence: CDR1 SQVTM, CDR2 ANQGSEA.

V usage is TRBV5-1 and J usage is TRBJ2-7, with 10 bases aligning to TRBD2. CDR3 length: 14 residues. V dropped 0 bases and J dropped 5; count of bases not matched to a gene: 2. Germline V gene data show CDR1 as SGHRS and CDR2 as YFSETQ. CDR3 sequence (DNA): TGCGCCAGCAGCTTGGAGAGCGGGAGGGACGAGCAGTACTTC. As protein: CASSLESGRDEQYF.

The chain employs TRBV20-1 and TRBJ2-4, with D perhaps TRBD1 (5 bases). The V and J ends lost 8 bases and 8 bases respectively, with 13 bases between them. The germline V gene has CDR1 DFQATT and CDR2 SNEGSKA (reference sequence). The CDR3 sequence is 11 residues long. The CDR3: CSTGEKYIQYF. CDR3 DNA sequence: TGCAGTACAGGTGAAAAATACATTCAGTACTTC.

This chain joins TRBV18 and TRBJ2-5; the D is unclear. CDR1 and CDR2 from the germline V gene are KGHSH and LQKENI. Trimming took 1 base from V and 4 from J, leaving 4 bases between them. The CDR3 is made up of 12 amino acids. CDR3 residues: CASSPRGETQYF. Written as DNA, the CDR3 is TGTGCCAGCTCACCACGAGGAGAGACCCAGTACTTC.

V and J are TRBV28 and TRBJ2-7; 7 nucleotides match TRBD2. Losses at the gene ends were 5 bases for V and 9 bases for J; bases not matched to a gene: 4. Germline loops: CDR1 MDHEN, CDR2 SYDVKM. The CDR3 covers 11 residues. Here the CDR3 reads CASSMGEGQYF. The CDR3, as DNA: TGTGCCAGCAGTATGGGGGAGGGGCAGTACTTC.

With respect to this clone: Likely a read error: the CDR3 ends without its conserved phenylalanine or tryptophan. The genes are TRBV6-1 and TRBJ2-7; 13 positions agree with TRBD2. Trimming took 7 bases from V and 7 from J; bases not matched to a gene: 10. The germline CDR1 and CDR2 sequences are MNHNS and SASEGT. The CDR3 sequence is 15 residues long. CDR3: CASTSGLAGVGEQYC. CDR3 nucleotide sequence: TGTGCCAGCACCTCCGGACTAGCGGGAGTAGGGGAGCAGTACTGC.

The chain employs TRBV7-2 and TRBJ2-7, with 7 bases matching TRBD1. This CDR3 has 16 amino acids. With V trimmed by 5 bases and J by 3 bases, 13 bases remained unmatched. Germline V CDR1 and CDR2: SGHTA, FQGNSA. The CDR3 loop is CASSLGTAKSGYEQYF. DNA for the CDR3: TGTGCCAGCAGCCTCGGGACAGCTAAAAGCGGCTACGAGCAGTACTTC. Filled out from reference TRBV7-2 and TRBJ2-7, the complete variable domain reads GAGVSQSPSNKVTEKGKDVELRCDPISGHTALYWYRQSLGQGLEFLIYFQGNSAPDKSGLPSDRFSAERTGGSVSTLTIQRTQQEDSAVYLCASSLGTAKSGYEQYFGPGTRLTVT.

The CDR3 coding sequence is TGTGCCAGTAGTATAGACAGAGATACGCAGTATTTT. It specifies CASSIDRDTQYF. The V call is TRBV19, the J call TRBJ2-3; no clear D gene. CDR1 is LNHDA and CDR2 is SQIVND in the germline V gene (reference sequence). The V end was cut by 0 bases, the J end by 5 bases, with 3 bases between. This CDR3 region has 12 residues.

The chain is built from TRBV4-2 and TRBJ2-7, with 7 bases aligning to TRBD1. There are 18 residues in the CDR3. Germline assignment: CDR1 LGHNA and CDR2 YNFKEQ. The trim removed 0 bases at V and 1 base at J, leaving 12 bases unmatched. In DNA form, the CDR3 reads TGTGCCAGCAGCCAAGATGGTAGCGTGGGGACAGTATCCTACGAGCAGTACTTC. It specifies CASSQDGSVGTVSYEQYF.

This clone was counted only a few times. The chain carries TRBV4-2 and TRBJ1-2; possible D gene TRBD1, 6 bases. The CDR3 totals 15 residues. The V gene lost 0 bases and the J gene lost 7 bases, with 15 bases spanning the gap. CDR1 LGHNA and CDR2 YNFKEQ come from the germline V gene. DNA for the CDR3: TGTGCCAGCAGCCAAGATTTTCGGCAGGGGCTTGGCTACACCTTC. The encoded protein is CASSQDFRQGLGYTF.

This chain uses TRBV15 with TRBJ2-1, with TRBD2 matching 10 bases. CDR1 is LNHNV and CDR2 is YYDKDF in the germline V gene (reference sequence). Unmatched junction bases numbered 9, after V lost 5 bases and J lost 2 bases. This CDR3 is built from 17 residues. CDR3 protein: CATSGGPLAGAYNEQFF. In DNA form, the CDR3 reads TGTGCCACCAGCGGAGGGCCTCTAGCGGGAGCCTACAATGAGCAGTTCTTC.

The rearrangement joins TRBV10-1 to TRBJ2-1; tentative D call: TRBD2 (6 bases). V was trimmed by 2 bases and J by 0 bases, leaving 8 bases between them. Germline V gene data show CDR1 as WNHNN and CDR2 as SYGVQD (reference sequence). The CDR3 runs to 15 residues. In DNA, the CDR3 is TGCGCCAGCAGTGAGGCCGGGAGCTCCTACAATGAGCAGTTCTTC. Its translation is CASSEAGSSYNEQFF.

This clone was seen more than once but under ten times. V is TRBV6-6 and J is TRBJ2-1; D is unresolved. Germline V gives CDR1 MNHNY, CDR2 SVGAGI (reference sequence). V lost 5 bases and J lost 9, with 8 bases in between. There are 11 residues in the CDR3. The CDR3: CASSTKGEQFF. The CDR3 DNA reads as TGTGCCAGCAGTACTAAAGGTGAGCAGTTCTTC.

This clone has only a few counts. The rearrangement uses TRBV19 and TRBJ2-1, with a tentative D call TRBD1 (5 bases). The V end was cut by 1 base, the J end by 15 bases, with 16 bases between. The CDR3 contains 13 residues. Germline CDR1 reads LNHDA; CDR2 reads SQIVND (reference sequence). The CDR3 sequence is CASSIGVGHNGFF. As DNA, the CDR3 is TGTGCCAGTAGTATAGGGGTAGGACATAACGGGTTCTTC.

This clone has more than one count but fewer than ten. The chain couples TRBV19 to TRBJ2-1, with D unclear. CDR1 and CDR2 from the germline V gene are LNHDA and SQIVND (reference sequence). CDR3 length equals 15 residues. The V gene lost 7 bases and the J gene lost 6 bases, with 19 bases spanning the gap. The CDR3 sequence: CASTPTGSPPNEQFF. CDR3 DNA: TGTGCCAGTACTCCAACCGGGTCCCCACCCAATGAGCAGTTCTTC.

The rearrangement uses TRBV7-9 and TRBJ1-2; 7 bases line up with TRBD1. Germline V gene sequence: CDR1 SEHNR, CDR2 FQNEAQ (reference sequence). Germline trimming cut 3 bases from V and 2 bases from J; bases unmatched to any gene: 6. CDR3 length: 15 amino acids. As DNA, the CDR3 is TGTGCCAGCAGCTTCCCTACGACAGGGAACTATGGCTACACCTTC. It translates to CASSFPTTGNYGYTF. Drawing the rest from reference TRBV7-9 and TRBJ1-2, the complete variable domain is DTGVSQNPRHKITKRGQNVTFRCDPISEHNRLYWYRQTLGQGPEFLTYFQNEAQLEKSRLLSDRFSAERPKGSFSTLEIQRTEQGDSAMYLCASSFPTTGNYGYTFGSGTRLTVV.

The V and J genes are TRBV12-2 and TRBJ2-1; no check of the table's D call, TRBD2, against the DNA was made. TRBV12-2 is a pseudogene segment. This CDR3 region has 18 residues. The CDR3 bases are TGTGCAAGTCGCTTAGCGCGGAGCGGGAGGGTCCGTCGGGATGAGCAGTTCTTC. Translation gives CASRLARSGRVRRDEQFF.

The chain links TRBV28 to TRBJ2-7; 7 bases line up with TRBD2. With V trimmed by 2 bases and J by 7 bases, 14 bases remained unmatched. This CDR3 spans 16 amino acids. Germline loops: CDR1 MDHEN, CDR2 SYDVKM. CDR3 in amino acids: CASSLIGGAGLGEQYF. CDR3 DNA: TGTGCCAGCAGTTTAATCGGGGGAGCGGGACTGGGGGAGCAGTACTTC.

This chain connects TRBV12-5 to TRBJ2-5, with 13 bases fitting TRBD2. The DNA matches TRBJ2-7 better at its end, which makes the J call doubtful. This CDR3 region has 17 residues. Germline CDR1 LGHNT, CDR2 FRNRAP. CDR3 coding DNA: TGTGCTAGTGTGATTGGACTAGCGGGAGTCCCCTCCTACGAGCAGTACTTC. It specifies CASVIGLAGVPSYEQYF.